This entry is about one TCR beta chain. The antigen remains undetermined. Template switching (which added a universal primer site) was used, and cDNA carried unique molecular identifiers. MiXCR, applied by TCRdb to the 5' RACE reads, yields one record per CDR3 protein. The sample yields a few hundred thousand distinct CDR3 sequences, roughly an eighth seen once. This sample is drawn from a study of identical twins. Whole-study findings and limits: Twin pairs had excess sharing that was weaker in beta out-of-frame sequences.

This CDR3 has 15 residues. The V gene lost 1 base and the J gene lost 0 bases, with 7 bases spanning the gap. Germline V lookup: CDR1 LGHNA, CDR2 YSLEER. The same data also contributed to another study, on yellow fever vaccine responses in identical twins.

The V call is TRBV4-3, the J call TRBJ2-4; D gene unclear. Input material: CD4+ T cells sorted from blood. The receptor was derived from a young woman in good health. CDR3 in amino acids: CASSQGDIAKNIQYF. CDR3 coding DNA: TGCGCCAGCAGCCAAGGGGATATAGCCAAAAACATTCAGTACTTC.